This is a list of T cell receptor beta chains from one sample in a study of T cell changes during pregnancy in multiple sclerosis. The data were produced by immunoSEQ multiplex PCR, yet TCRdb's version contains in-frame clones alone and is incomplete. The sample gives tens of thousands of clones, roughly 92% of which show up once; roughly 1.9% is in the top ten. Sequenced here: peripheral blood, sampled in the third trimester of pregnancy. These receptors were obtained from a female donor in good health, enrolled as a control in a pregnancy study. CDR3s include the opening cysteine and the closing phenylalanine or tryptophan. The D gene is left open where the match is weak. Where a row states a size, it is once, few, many or the class of an expanded clone; other rows omit it.

len: 15; j_gene: TRBJ1-2; d_gene: -; abundance: -; v_gene: TRBV6-5; CDR3aa: CASSYKTTAFYGYTF; CDR3nt: TGTGCCAGCAGTTATAAAACGACAGCCTTCTATGGCTACACCTTC
len: 14; j_gene: TRBJ1-5; d_gene: TRBD1; abundance: -; v_gene: TRBV28; CDR3aa: CASSTGTVNQPQHF; CDR3nt: TGTGCCAGCAGTACCGGGACAGTCAATCAGCCCCAGCATTTT
len: 13; j_gene: TRBJ1-2; d_gene: -; abundance: -; v_gene: TRBV11-2; CDR3aa: CASSVGRDYGYTF; CDR3nt: TGTGCCAGCAGTGTGGGTCGGGACTATGGCTACACCTTC
len: 14; j_gene: TRBJ1-3; d_gene: -; abundance: -; v_gene: TRBV19; CDR3aa: CASMRYGSGNTIYF; CDR3nt: TGTGCCAGTATGCGTTATGGCTCTGGAAACACCATATATTTT
len: 17; j_gene: TRBJ2-5; d_gene: TRBD2; abundance: -; v_gene: TRBV5-1; CDR3aa: CASSLGIAGGLQETQYF; CDR3nt: TGCGCCAGCAGCTTGGGTATTGCGGGGGGGCTCCAAGAGACCCAGTACTTC
len: 14; j_gene: TRBJ2-7; d_gene: -; abundance: -; v_gene: TRBV6-5; CDR3aa: CASSRVQTSYEQYF; CDR3nt: TGTGCCAGCAGCCGGGTCCAGACCTCCTACGAGCAGTACTTC
len: 15; j_gene: TRBJ1-1; d_gene: TRBD1; abundance: -; v_gene: TRBV5-1; CDR3aa: CASSRDRVGDTEAFF; CDR3nt: TGCGCCAGCAGCAGGGACAGGGTTGGTGACACTGAAGCTTTCTTT
len: 14; j_gene: TRBJ1-5; d_gene: -; abundance: -; v_gene: TRBV7-2; CDR3aa: CASSLAGGGQPQHF; CDR3nt: TGTGCCAGCAGCCTCGCGGGGGGCGGACAGCCCCAGCATTTT
len: 12; j_gene: TRBJ1-5; d_gene: -; abundance: -; v_gene: TRBV10-3; CDR3aa: CAISESRTDQHF; CDR3nt: TGTGCCATCAGTGAGTCTCGAACAGACCAGCATTTT
len: 15; j_gene: TRBJ2-6; d_gene: -; abundance: -; v_gene: TRBV29-1; CDR3aa: CSVATEASGANVLTF; CDR3nt: TGCAGCGTTGCAACAGAAGCCTCTGGGGCCAACGTCCTGACTTTC
len: 12; j_gene: TRBJ1-1; d_gene: -; abundance: few; v_gene: TRBV19; CDR3aa: CASTAGNTEAFF; CDR3nt: TGTGCCAGTACCGCGGGGAACACTGAAGCTTTCTTT
len: 15; j_gene: TRBJ1-4; d_gene: -; abundance: -; v_gene: TRBV5-4; CDR3aa: CASSSAGVTNEKLFF; CDR3nt: TGTGCCAGCAGCTCCGCAGGGGTTACTAATGAAAAACTGTTTTTT
len: 14; j_gene: TRBJ1-2; d_gene: TRBD1; abundance: -; v_gene: TRBV5-1; CDR3aa: CASTGQVGNYGYTF; CDR3nt: TGCGCCAGCACGGGACAGGTCGGGAACTATGGCTACACCTTC
len: 11; j_gene: TRBJ2-2; d_gene: -; abundance: once; v_gene: TRBV20-1; CDR3aa: CSARVYGELFF; CDR3nt: TGCAGTGCTAGAGTTTACGGGGAGCTGTTTTTT
len: 10; j_gene: TRBJ1-2; d_gene: -; abundance: -; v_gene: TRBV29-1; CDR3aa: CSVDGDGYTF; CDR3nt: TGCAGCGTTGACGGGGATGGCTACACCTTC
len: 13; j_gene: TRBJ2-7; d_gene: -; abundance: once; v_gene: TRBV7-9; CDR3aa: CASSLTRDYEQYF; CDR3nt: TGTGCCAGCAGCTTAACCCGGGACTACGAGCAGTACTTC
len: 14; j_gene: TRBJ2-7; d_gene: TRBD1; abundance: -; v_gene: TRBV28; CDR3aa: CASRKTGQIYEQYF; CDR3nt: TGTGCCAGCAGAAAGACAGGGCAGATCTACGAGCAGTACTTC
len: 16; j_gene: TRBJ2-5; d_gene: TRBD2; abundance: -; v_gene: TRBV4-3; CDR3aa: CASSQGALAGMETQYF; CDR3nt: TGCGCCAGCAGCCAAGGCGCTCTAGCGGGAATGGAGACCCAGTACTTC
len: 13; j_gene: TRBJ2-1; d_gene: -; abundance: -; v_gene: TRBV7-2; CDR3aa: CASSLGLSNEQFF; CDR3nt: TGTGCCAGCAGCTTAGGGTTGAGTAATGAGCAGTTCTTC
len: 13; j_gene: TRBJ1-1; d_gene: -; abundance: -; v_gene: TRBV14; CDR3aa: CASRQNGGTEAFF; CDR3nt: TGTGCCAGCAGACAAAACGGGGGCACTGAAGCTTTCTTT
len: 14; j_gene: TRBJ2-5; d_gene: TRBD1; abundance: -; v_gene: TRBV5-6; CDR3aa: CASSLERGPETQYF; CDR3nt: TGTGCCAGCAGCTTGGAGAGGGGGCCCGAGACCCAGTACTTC
len: 14; j_gene: TRBJ1-1; d_gene: -; abundance: -; v_gene: TRBV7-2; CDR3aa: CASSFTTGLAEAFF; CDR3nt: TGTGCCAGCAGCTTTACCACAGGGTTAGCTGAAGCTTTCTTT
len: 14; j_gene: TRBJ2-5; d_gene: TRBD2; abundance: -; v_gene: TRBV4-2; CDR3aa: CASSQGLAGETQYF; CDR3nt: TGTGCCAGCAGCCAAGGGCTAGCGGGCGAGACCCAGTACTTC
len: 13; j_gene: TRBJ2-5; d_gene: -; abundance: -; v_gene: TRBV7-3; CDR3aa: CASSPGPQETQYF; CDR3nt: TGTGCCAGCAGCCCAGGGCCCCAAGAGACCCAGTACTTC
len: 15; j_gene: TRBJ2-3; d_gene: TRBD2; abundance: many; v_gene: TRBV6-1; CDR3aa: CASSETSGGADTQYF; CDR3nt: TGTGCCAGCAGTGAGACTAGCGGGGGGGCAGATACGCAGTATTTT
len: 14; j_gene: TRBJ1-3; d_gene: TRBD1; abundance: -; v_gene: TRBV6-1; CDR3aa: CASSEITGANTIYF; CDR3nt: TGTGCCAGCAGTGAAATAACAGGGGCCAACACCATATATTTT
len: 13; j_gene: TRBJ2-3; d_gene: TRBD1; abundance: -; v_gene: TRBV5-4; CDR3aa: CASNRGGTDTQYF; CDR3nt: TGTGCCAGTAACAGGGGGGGCACAGATACGCAGTATTTT
len: 16; j_gene: TRBJ1-6; d_gene: TRBD1; abundance: -; v_gene: TRBV28; CDR3aa: CASTGTGTWYNSPLHF; CDR3nt: TGTGCCAGCACGGGGACAGGGACTTGGTATAATTCACCCCTCCACTTT
len: 15; j_gene: TRBJ2-5; d_gene: -; abundance: -; v_gene: TRBV7-3; CDR3aa: CASSLTPDSGETQYF; CDR3nt: TGTGCCAGCAGCTTAACCCCAGATAGCGGAGAGACCCAGTACTTC
len: 16; j_gene: TRBJ2-2; d_gene: TRBD2; abundance: -; v_gene: TRBV2; CDR3aa: CASSTSGGAVTGELFF; CDR3nt: TGTGCCAGCAGTACTAGCGGGGGGGCGGTCACCGGGGAGCTGTTTTTT
len: 13; j_gene: TRBJ2-5; d_gene: -; abundance: -; v_gene: TRBV11-2; CDR3aa: CASSFPAGETQYF; CDR3nt: TGTGCCAGCAGCTTCCCAGCGGGAGAGACCCAGTACTTC
len: 12; j_gene: TRBJ2-2; d_gene: -; abundance: -; v_gene: TRBV2; CDR3aa: CASRRMGGELFF; CDR3nt: TGTGCCAGCAGGAGGATGGGCGGGGAGCTGTTTTTT
len: 14; j_gene: TRBJ2-3; d_gene: -; abundance: -; v_gene: TRBV4-3; CDR3aa: CASSQRAGTDTQYF; CDR3nt: TGCGCCAGCAGCCAACGAGCGGGCACAGATACGCAGTATTTT
len: 14; j_gene: TRBJ2-3; d_gene: -; abundance: -; v_gene: TRBV7-3; CDR3aa: CASGRGPSTDTQYF; CDR3nt: TGTGCCAGCGGGCGGGGGCCGAGCACAGATACGCAGTATTTT
len: 15; j_gene: TRBJ1-1; d_gene: -; abundance: once; v_gene: TRBV12-5; CDR3aa: CASGLGHIENTEAFF; CDR3nt: TGTGCTAGTGGTTTGGGCCACATTGAGAACACTGAAGCTTTCTTT
len: 13; j_gene: TRBJ2-5; d_gene: -; abundance: -; v_gene: TRBV15; CDR3aa: CATSRDRWETQYF; CDR3nt: TGTGCCACCAGCAGAGACAGGTGGGAGACCCAGTACTTC
len: 13; j_gene: TRBJ2-3; d_gene: -; abundance: -; v_gene: TRBV28; CDR3aa: CASGGGGRDTQYF; CDR3nt: TGTGCCAGCGGGGGCGGCGGGAGAGATACGCAGTATTTT
len: 16; j_gene: TRBJ2-5; d_gene: TRBD2; abundance: -; v_gene: TRBV6-6; CDR3aa: CASSYGAGVTRETQYF; CDR3nt: TGTGCCAGCAGTTACGGGGCGGGGGTGACCCGAGAGACCCAGTACTTC
len: 13; j_gene: TRBJ1-2; d_gene: TRBD1; abundance: -; v_gene: TRBV27; CDR3aa: CASKRTGSDGYTF; CDR3nt: TGTGCCAGCAAAAGGACAGGGAGCGATGGCTACACCTTC
len: 16; j_gene: TRBJ1-5; d_gene: -; abundance: -; v_gene: TRBV7-2; CDR3aa: CASSLGGAVGNQPQHF; CDR3nt: TGTGCCAGCAGCTTGGGGGGGGCGGTTGGGAATCAGCCCCAGCATTTT
len: 15; j_gene: TRBJ1-2; d_gene: -; abundance: once; v_gene: TRBV6-5; CDR3aa: CASSYSSTENYGYTF; CDR3nt: TGTGCCAGCAGTTACTCGAGTACAGAGAACTATGGCTACACCTTC
len: 15; j_gene: TRBJ2-5; d_gene: TRBD2; abundance: once; v_gene: TRBV28; CDR3aa: CASSLPAGAEETQYF; CDR3nt: TGTGCCAGCAGTTTACCAGCGGGAGCGGAAGAGACCCAGTACTTC